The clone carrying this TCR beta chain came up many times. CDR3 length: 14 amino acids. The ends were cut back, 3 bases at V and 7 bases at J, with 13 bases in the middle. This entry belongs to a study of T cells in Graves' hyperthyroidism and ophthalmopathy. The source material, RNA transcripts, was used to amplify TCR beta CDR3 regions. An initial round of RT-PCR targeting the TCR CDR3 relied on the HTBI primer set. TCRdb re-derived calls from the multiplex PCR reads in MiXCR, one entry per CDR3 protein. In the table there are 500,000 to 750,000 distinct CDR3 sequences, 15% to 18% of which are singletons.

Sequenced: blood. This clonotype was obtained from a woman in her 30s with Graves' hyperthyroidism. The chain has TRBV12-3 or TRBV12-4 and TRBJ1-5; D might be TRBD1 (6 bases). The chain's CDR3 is CASSFGGRGQPQHF. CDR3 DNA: TGTGCCAGCAGTTTTGGGGGGCGGGGACAGCCCCAGCATTTT.